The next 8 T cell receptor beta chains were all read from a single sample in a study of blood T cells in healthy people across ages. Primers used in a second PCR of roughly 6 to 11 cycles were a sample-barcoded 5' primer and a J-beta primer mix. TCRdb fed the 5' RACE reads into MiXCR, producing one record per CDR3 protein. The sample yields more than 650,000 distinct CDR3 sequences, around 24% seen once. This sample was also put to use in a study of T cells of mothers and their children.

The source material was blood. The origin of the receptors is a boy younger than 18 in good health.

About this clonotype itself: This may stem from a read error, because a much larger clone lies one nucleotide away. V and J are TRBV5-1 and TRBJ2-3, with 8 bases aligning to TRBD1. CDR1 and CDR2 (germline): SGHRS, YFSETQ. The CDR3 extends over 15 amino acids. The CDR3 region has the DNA TGCGCCAACAGCTTGGAGGGACAGGGCACAGATACGCAGTATTTT. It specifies CANSLEGQGTDTQYF.

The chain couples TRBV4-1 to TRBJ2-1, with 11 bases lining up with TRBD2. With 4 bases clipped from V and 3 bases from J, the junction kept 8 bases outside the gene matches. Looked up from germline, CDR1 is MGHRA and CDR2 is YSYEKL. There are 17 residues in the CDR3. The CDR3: CASSRLPTSGGYNEQFF. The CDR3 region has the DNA TGCGCCAGCAGCCGCCTGCCAACTAGCGGGGGCTACAATGAGCAGTTCTTC.

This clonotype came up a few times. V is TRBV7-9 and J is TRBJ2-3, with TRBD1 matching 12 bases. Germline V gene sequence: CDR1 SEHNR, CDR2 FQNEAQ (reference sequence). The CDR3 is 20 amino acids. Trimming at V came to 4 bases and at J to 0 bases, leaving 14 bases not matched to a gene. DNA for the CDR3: TGTGCCAGCAGCTATTCCGGGACAGGGGGCCCCCCTCGAAGCACAGATACGCAGTATTTT. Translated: CASSYSGTGGPPRSTDTQYF.

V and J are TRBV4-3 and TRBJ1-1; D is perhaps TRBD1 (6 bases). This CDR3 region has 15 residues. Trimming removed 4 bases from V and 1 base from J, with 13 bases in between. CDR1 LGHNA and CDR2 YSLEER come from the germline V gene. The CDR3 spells CASSRRQVGNTEAFF. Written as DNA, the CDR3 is TGCGCCAGCAGCCGCCGACAGGTGGGGAACACTGAAGCTTTCTTT.

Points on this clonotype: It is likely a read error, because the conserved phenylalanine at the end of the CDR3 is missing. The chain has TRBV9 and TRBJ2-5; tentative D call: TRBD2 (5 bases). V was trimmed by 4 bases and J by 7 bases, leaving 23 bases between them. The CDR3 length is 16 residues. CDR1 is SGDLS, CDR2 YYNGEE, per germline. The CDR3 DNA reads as TGTGCCAGCAGCCCCCCCCCCGAGGGAGCGCTGGTGACCCAGTACTAC. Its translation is CASSPPPEGALVTQYY.

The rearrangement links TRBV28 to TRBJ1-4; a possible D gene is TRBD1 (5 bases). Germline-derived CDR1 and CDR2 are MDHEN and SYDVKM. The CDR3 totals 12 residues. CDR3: CATGGGSEKLFF. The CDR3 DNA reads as TGTGCGACCGGGGGAGGGAGTGAAAAACTGTTTTTT.

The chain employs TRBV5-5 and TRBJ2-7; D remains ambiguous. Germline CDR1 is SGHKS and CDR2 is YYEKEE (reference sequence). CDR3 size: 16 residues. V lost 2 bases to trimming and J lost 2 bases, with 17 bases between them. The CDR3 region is CASSFREAERPYEQYF. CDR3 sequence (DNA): TGTGCCAGCAGCTTCCGTGAGGCAGAGAGGCCCTACGAGCAGTACTTC.

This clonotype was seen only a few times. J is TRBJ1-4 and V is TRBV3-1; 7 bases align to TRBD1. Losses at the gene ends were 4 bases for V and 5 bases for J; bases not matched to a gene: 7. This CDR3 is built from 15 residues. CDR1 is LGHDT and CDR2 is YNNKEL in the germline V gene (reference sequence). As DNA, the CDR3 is TGTGCCAGCAGCCGCCAGACAGGGACCAATGAAAAACTGTTTTTT. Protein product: CASSRQTGTNEKLFF.